This passage covers 32 T cell receptor beta chains from one sample sequenced in a study of blood T cells in healthy people across ages. Next came a second PCR, run for about 6 to 12 cycles, which used a sample-barcoded 5' primer along with a J-beta primer mix. In TCRdb, the 5' RACE reads were re-called with MiXCR into one record per CDR3 protein. The table records some 1,500,000 distinct CDR3 sequences, about 42% of them present only once. Specimen: blood. These receptors originate from a woman younger than 35 in good health.

CDR3 DNA sequence: TGTGCCAGCAGCAGAGCCCCAAACAATGAGCAGTTCTTC. It specifies CASSRAPNNEQFF. The genes are TRBV11-3 and TRBJ2-1; no firm D call. The CDR3 covers 13 residues. In germline, CDR1 is SGHNT, CDR2 YENEEA. V was cut by 5 bases and J by 5 bases, with 10 bases left in between.

The gene calls are TRBV5-1 and TRBJ2-4; TRBD2 matches 8 bases. V lost 3 bases to trimming and J lost 4 bases; unmatched junction nucleotides: 6. The V gene's germline CDR1 is SGHRS and CDR2 YFSETQ. This CDR3 region has 15 residues. CDR3 amino acids: CASSSVAGIKNIQYF. The DNA for the CDR3 is TGCGCCAGCAGCTCAGTAGCGGGAATAAAAAACATTCAGTACTTC.

In its sample, this clonotype was seen many times. The rearrangement links TRBV27 to TRBJ2-7; 7 positions agree with TRBD2. CDR1 MNHEY and CDR2 SMNVEV come from the germline V gene (reference sequence). The CDR3 is made up of 13 amino acids. Germline trimming cut 0 bases from V and 5 bases from J; bases unmatched to any gene: 1. CDR3 sequence reads: CASSLSGGNEQYF. DNA of the CDR3: TGTGCCAGCAGTTTATCCGGGGGGAACGAGCAGTACTTC.

V gene TRBV5-1 combines with J gene TRBJ2-7, with no clear D. V was trimmed by 1 base and J by 2 bases, leaving 13 bases between them. Germline V gene sequence: CDR1 SGHRS, CDR2 YFSETQ. CDR3 length: 15 residues. CDR3 coding DNA: TGCGCCAGCAGCTTGTCCGGCGGAGACACCTACGAGCAGTACTTC. It translates to CASSLSGGDTYEQYF.

This clonotype was seen more than once but under ten times. The rearrangement joins TRBV7-9 to TRBJ2-1; D gene unclear. CDR3 length equals 15 residues. Trimming cost V 6 bases and J 0 bases, with 12 bases left between them. CDR1 and CDR2 (germline): SEHNR, FQNEAQ (reference sequence). Written as DNA, the CDR3 is TGTGCCAGCAGGGACGGTTTGAGCTCCTACAATGAGCAGTTCTTC. Encoded protein: CASRDGLSSYNEQFF.

The J gene is TRBJ1-2, the V gene TRBV25-1; 8 nucleotides match TRBD1. The CDR3 is 14 amino acids. V was pared by 2 bases and J by 7 bases, with 6 bases of the junction left unmatched. From germline, CDR1 is MGHDK and CDR2 SYGVNS. The chain's CDR3 is CASSEPGGRLGYTF. CDR3 DNA: TGTGCCAGCAGTGAACCAGGGGGCAGGCTTGGCTACACCTTC.

This clonotype was counted only a few times. V usage is TRBV7-2 and J usage is TRBJ2-3; TRBD2 aligns across 9 bases. J lost 4 bases, V lost 0 bases, and 11 bases had no gene match. The CDR3 length is 18 residues. The V gene's germline CDR1 is SGHTA and CDR2 FQGNSA. The CDR3 bases are TGTGCCAGCAGCTTAGCGCCGTATGCGGGGGGGCCCCCAGATACGCAGTATTTT. It codes for CASSLAPYAGGPPDTQYF.

The chain employs TRBV7-9 and TRBJ2-1, with a possible D match to TRBD2 (6 bases). Germline CDR1 is SEHNR and CDR2 is FQNEAQ (reference sequence). The CDR3 has 13 residues. Trimming took 5 bases from V and 6 from J, leaving 11 bases between them. The CDR3 is CASSRLASNEQFF. CDR3 DNA sequence: TGTGCCAGCAGCCGGCTAGCGAGCAATGAGCAGTTCTTC.

The chain links TRBV7-3 to TRBJ2-3; D may be TRBD1 (5 bases). The CDR3 has 12 residues. Germline CDR1 SGHTA, CDR2 FQGTGA. V gave up 2 bases and J gave up 12 bases, with 12 bases separating them. CDR3 residues: CASSLFQGTQYF. The CDR3 DNA sequence: TGTGCCAGCAGCTTATTCCAGGGTACCCAGTATTTT.

This clonotype was counted a few times. The CDR3 bases are TGTGCCATCAGTGACGGTTCGGGAACACAATTGGGTACGCAGTATTTT. Translated, it gives CAISDGSGTQLGTQYF. The J gene is TRBJ2-3, the V gene TRBV10-3, with D perhaps TRBD2 (5 bases). This CDR3 is 16 amino acids long. Germline CDR1 and CDR2: ENHRY and SYGVKD. V was cut by 3 bases and J by 8 bases, with 21 bases left in between.

In the case of this clonotype: Being one base from a much bigger clone, this may be a read error. This chain links TRBV7-2 with TRBJ2-7; D remains unclear. V lost 5 bases, J lost 1 base, and 15 bases lay in between. Per the germline V gene, CDR1 is SGHTA and CDR2 is FQGNSA. The CDR3 is 15 residues long. The CDR3 DNA reads TGTGCCAGCAGCCCCGCTGTGGGTGGATCCTACGAGCAGTACTTC. Amino acids: CASSPAVGGSYEQYF.

This chain connects TRBV20-1 to TRBJ2-3; D possibly corresponds to TRBD1 (5 bases). Trimming shortened V by 6 bases and J by 3 bases, and 22 bases separated the two germline ends. Germline lookup yields CDR1 DFQATT and CDR2 SNEGSKA (reference sequence). The CDR3 contains 16 residues. The CDR3 DNA sequence: TGCAGTGCCGTCCTCAGGGCTGTTATCGGTACAGATACGCAGTATTTT. Translated, it gives CSAVLRAVIGTDTQYF.

The chain is built from TRBV20-1 and TRBJ2-3; 8 bases line up with TRBD1. CDR3 length: 13 amino acids. Germline CDR1 and CDR2: DFQATT and SNEGSKA (reference sequence). Germline trimming cut 0 bases from V and 8 bases from J; bases unmatched to any gene: 4. The CDR3 region is CSARDQGAGTQYF. CDR3 coding DNA: TGCAGTGCTAGAGACCAGGGGGCAGGTACGCAGTATTTT.

This clonotype was detected only a few times. The rearrangement uses TRBV9 and TRBJ2-1; the D is unclear. There are 14 residues in the CDR3. Germline lookup yields CDR1 SGDLS and CDR2 YYNGEE. V was cut by 0 bases and J by 6 bases, with 10 bases left in between. Here the CDR3 reads CASSVGTVSNEQFF. The DNA for the CDR3 is TGTGCCAGCAGCGTAGGGACCGTTAGCAATGAGCAGTTCTTC.

This clonotype was seen more than once but under ten times. The rearrangement links TRBV6-2 or TRBV6-3 to TRBJ2-3; 8 nucleotides line up with TRBD2. Trimming removed 7 bases from V and 3 bases from J; junction bases left unmatched: 6. CDR1 and CDR2 (germline): MNHEY, SVGEGT. The length of the CDR3 is 14 residues. The CDR3 here is CASKDKRETDTQYF. CDR3 DNA: TGTGCCAGCAAAGACAAGCGGGAGACAGATACGCAGTATTTT.

This clonotype has just a few counts. V usage is TRBV6-9 and J usage is TRBJ2-7; TRBD1 matches at 7 bases. V shed 4 bases, J shed 0 bases, and the junction held 9 bases outside the gene matches. Germline lookup yields CDR1 MNHGY and CDR2 SVAAGI. CDR3 length: 16 residues. In DNA, the CDR3 is TGTGCCAGCAGTTCCCTCCGACAGGGAGACTCCTACGAGCAGTACTTC. Amino acids: CASSSLRQGDSYEQYF.

This clonotype appeared a few times. This rearrangement joins TRBV7-9 to TRBJ1-1, with D perhaps matching TRBD1 (6 bases). This CDR3 has 12 amino acids. V was clipped by 3 bases and J by 7 bases, with 9 bases between them. Germline V gene data show CDR1 as SEHNR and CDR2 as FQNEAQ (reference sequence). The CDR3 protein is CASSFGTSEAFF. CDR3 DNA sequence: TGTGCCAGCAGCTTTGGGACAAGTGAAGCTTTCTTT.

This clonotype was found a few times. The chain joins TRBV6-5 to TRBJ2-3, with TRBD1 as a possible D gene (6 bases). Germline V gene data show CDR1 as MNHEY and CDR2 as SVGAGI. The CDR3 is made up of 12 amino acids. V lost 7 bases, J lost 6 bases, and 11 bases lay in between. The CDR3 DNA sequence: TGTGCCAGCACTCAACAGGGTGATACGCAGTATTTT. This gives the protein CASTQQGDTQYF.

This clonotype was detected a few times. The rearrangement joins TRBV25-1 to TRBJ2-7; tentative D call: TRBD2 (6 bases). The V gene's germline CDR1 is MGHDK and CDR2 SYGVNS. Trimming left V 3 bases short and J 7 bases short, with 7 bases between. The CDR3 loop spans 11 amino acids. CDR3 nucleotides: TGTGCCAGCAGTGAGGGAGGTGAGCAGTACTTC. This codes for CASSEGGEQYF.

This clonotype was seen a few times. The chain employs TRBV7-9 and TRBJ2-5; D unresolved. Germline CDR1 reads SEHNR; CDR2 reads FQNEAQ (reference sequence). The CDR3 runs to 14 residues. V shed 1 base and J shed 4 bases, with 10 bases lying between them. CDR3 residues: CASSLGPAGETQYF. The CDR3, as DNA: TGTGCCAGCAGCTTAGGCCCGGCTGGAGAGACCCAGTACTTC.

This clonotype showed up many times. This chain links TRBV12-3 or TRBV12-4 with TRBJ1-1; TRBD1 is a possible D gene (5 bases). V was trimmed by 6 bases and J by 8 bases, leaving 13 bases between them. The CDR3 sequence is 12 residues long. The CDR3 nucleotides are TGTGCCAGCAGCAACTCCGGGACCGAAGCTTTCTTT. The encoded protein is CASSNSGTEAFF.

The CDR3 DNA reads as TGTGCCAGCAGCGTAGGCCCCGAGGGCGCGGGGCAGTACTTC. It encodes CASSVGPEGAGQYF. The V call is TRBV9, the J call TRBJ2-7, with TRBD2 as a possible D gene (5 bases). The CDR3 has 14 residues. Between the trimmed V and J ends, which lost 0 bases and 9 bases, there was a span of 16 bases. CDR1 and CDR2 (germline): SGDLS, YYNGEE. The variable domain in full, with the rest retrieved from reference TRBV9 and TRBJ2-7, is DSGVTQTPKHLITATGQRVTLRCSPRSGDLSVYWYQQSLDQGLQFLIQYYNGEERAKGNILERFSAQQFPDLHSELNLSSLELGDSALYFCASSVGPEGAGQYFGPGTRLTVT.

The chain employs TRBV27 and TRBJ2-1; 9 bases match TRBD2. Per germline, CDR1 MNHEY and CDR2 SMNVEV (reference sequence). V dropped 3 bases and J dropped 8; count of bases not matched to a gene: 17. CDR3 size: 18 residues. Here the CDR3 reads CASSLGRAGGPLGDEQFF. The CDR3, as DNA: TGTGCCAGCAGTTTGGGGCGAGCGGGAGGCCCTCTCGGGGATGAGCAGTTCTTC.

This clonotype showed up just once. A single base separates this from a much larger clone, so it may be a read error. The V call is TRBV25-1, the J call TRBJ1-4, with TRBD1 as a possible D gene (6 bases). Germline assignment: CDR1 MGHDK and CDR2 SYGVNS. The CDR3 is 14 amino acids. The CDR3 nucleotides read TGTGCCAGCAGTGATCTCGGGGGCGATGAAAAACCGTTTTTT. This translates into CASSDLGGDEKPFF.

V is TRBV20-1 and J is TRBJ1-2, with D uncertain. This CDR3 region has 11 residues. Per germline, CDR1 DFQATT and CDR2 SNEGSKA (reference sequence). V lost 7 bases, J lost 8 bases, and 14 bases lay in between. The DNA of the CDR3 is TGCAGTGTGGAGCAGGAGCGAGGCTACACCTTC. It codes for CSVEQERGYTF.

The V gene is TRBV25-1, the J gene TRBJ1-2; D not certain. Trimming left V 5 bases short and J 5 bases short, with 21 bases between. CDR3 size: 16 residues. Germline values: CDR1 MGHDK, CDR2 SYGVNS. As DNA, the CDR3 is TGTGCCAGCAGTTCCAAAAACGGGGAACAGCCGTATGGCTACACCTTC. Amino acids: CASSSKNGEQPYGYTF.

With respect to this clonotype: A much larger clone sits a single nucleotide away, making a read error possible. The V call is TRBV20-1, the J call TRBJ2-5; TRBD2 aligns across 7 bases. The CDR3 totals 13 residues. Germline-derived CDR1 and CDR2 are DFQATT and SNEGSKA (reference sequence). Unmatched junction bases numbered 12, after V lost 3 bases and J lost 11 bases. The CDR3 DNA follows: TGCAGTGCTAGCCGCAGACTAGCCAAGGAGCAGTACTTC. The encoded protein is CSASRRLAKEQYF.

In the case of this clonotype: An end of the junction differs from the germline gene, which may be a read error. The V and J genes are TRBV27 and TRBJ2-7; 7 bases are a match to TRBD2. CDR1 and CDR2 from the germline V gene are MNHEY and SMNVEV (reference sequence). The CDR3 totals 15 residues. The CDR3 loop reads CASSYSSGGSYERYF. The CDR3 nucleotides read TGTGCCAGCAGTTATTCTAGCGGAGGGTCCTACGAGCGGTACTTC.

The V call is TRBV6-2 or TRBV6-3, the J call TRBJ1-2, with 7 bases fitting TRBD1. V lost 7 bases, J lost 8 bases, and 19 bases stayed unmatched. The CDR3 loop spans 16 amino acids. Germline values: CDR1 MNHEY, CDR2 SVGEGT. CDR3 region: CASNTDPGQRNKGYTF. CDR3 DNA sequence: TGTGCCAGCAACACAGATCCGGGACAGAGGAATAAAGGCTACACCTTC.

This chain joins TRBV6-6 and TRBJ2-3; TRBD2 matches at 13 bases. Per germline, CDR1 MNHNY and CDR2 SVGAGI (reference sequence). CDR3 length: 16 residues. Trimming at V came to 2 bases and at J to 8 bases, leaving 7 bases not matched to a gene. The chain's CDR3 is CASSYPGLAGSVTQYF. The CDR3 nucleotides read TGTGCCAGCAGTTACCCGGGACTAGCGGGATCAGTTACGCAGTATTTT.

The V call is TRBV27, the J call TRBJ2-1; 12 nucleotides line up with TRBD2. CDR1 is MNHEY, CDR2 SMNVEV, per germline (reference sequence). The CDR3 is 17 residues long. Trimming at V came to 3 bases and at J to 5 bases, leaving 8 bases not matched to a gene. CDR3 DNA: TGTGCCAGCAGTTTTTTCCACCGACTAGCGGGAGACAATGAGCAGTTCTTC. Translating it yields CASSFFHRLAGDNEQFF.

The chain couples TRBV12-3 or TRBV12-4 to TRBJ1-4; 7 bases match TRBD1. The CDR3 is made up of 16 amino acids. The ends lost 4 bases at V and 8 bases at J; junction bases unmatched: 13. The CDR3 reads CASSSSYWDSPEKLFF. The DNA of the CDR3 is TGTGCCAGCAGTTCCTCTTACTGGGACAGTCCAGAAAAACTGTTTTTT.